These 16 T cell receptor beta chains came from one sample sequenced in a study of control samples from healthy donors and cancer patients. The assay was immunoSEQ multiplex PCR, and TCRdb's table has in-frame clones only and misses some. The sample consists of approximately 130,000 clones, around nine tenths of them appearing once. The material sequenced was blood. These TCRs come from a man younger than 45 in good health.

The CDR3, as DNA: TGTGCCAGCAGCCAGAGGGCGGGGACCACCGGGGAGCTGTTTTTT. This codes for CASSQRAGTTGELFF. The rearrangement links TRBV14 to TRBJ2-2, with D possibly TRBD2 on 6 matching bases. The germline CDR1 and CDR2 sequences are SGHDN and FVKESK. The CDR3 runs 15 residues. V gave up 3 bases and J gave up 4 bases, with 12 bases separating them.

This chain uses TRBV12-3 or TRBV12-4 with TRBJ2-7; the D is unclear. This CDR3 region has 12 residues. Trimming took off 3 bases at V and 2 bases at J, with 5 bases between the two ends. The CDR3 here is CASSFGPYEQYF. CDR3 coding DNA: TGTGCCAGCAGTTTTGGACCCTACGAGCAGTACTTC.

This chain connects TRBV24-1 to TRBJ1-5; D ambiguous. This CDR3 is built from 14 residues. Between the trimmed V and J ends, which lost 3 bases and 0 bases, there was a span of 5 bases. CDR1 is KGHDR and CDR2 is SFDVKD in the germline V gene. CDR3 nucleotide sequence: TGTGCCACCAGTGATGGGGTTAGCAATCAGCCCCAGCATTTT. This sequence encodes CATSDGVSNQPQHF.

This chain connects TRBV19 to TRBJ1-2; no clear D gene. Deletions cut 8 bases from V and 1 base from J, with 17 bases between. CDR1 and CDR2 (germline): LNHDA, SQIVND (reference sequence). The length of the CDR3 is 15 residues. CDR3 DNA: TGTGCCAGTTCGATCGGGTGGGGAAATAACTATGGCTACACCTTC. Protein product: CASSIGWGNNYGYTF. Drawing the rest from reference TRBV19 and TRBJ1-2, the complete variable domain is DGGITQSPKYLFRKEGQNVTLSCEQNLNHDAMYWYRQDPGQGLRLIYYSQIVNDFQKGDIAEGYSVSREKKESFPLTVTSAQKNPTAFYLCASSIGWGNNYGYTFGSGTRLTVV.

This chain joins TRBV7-6 and TRBJ2-1; 9 bases map to TRBD2. Germline V lookup: CDR1 SGHVS, CDR2 FNYEAQ. The ends lost 4 bases at V and 6 bases at J; junction bases unmatched: 7. CDR3 size: 15 residues. CDR3 sequence: CASSSLAGATNEQFF. In DNA form, the CDR3 reads TGTGCCAGCAGCTCTTTAGCGGGGGCAACCAATGAGCAGTTCTTC.

This sequence joins TRBV11-3 and TRBJ1-6; the D is unclear. The CDR3 totals 14 residues. Germline assignment: CDR1 SGHNT and CDR2 YENEEA. The V gene lost 1 base and the J gene lost 8 bases, with 9 bases spanning the gap. This CDR3 is CASSLGYSDSPLHF. The DNA of the CDR3 is TGTGCCAGCAGCTTAGGGTACAGTGATTCACCCCTCCACTTT. Combining the CDR3 with reference TRBV11-3 and TRBJ1-6 gives the whole variable domain EAGVVQSPRYKIIEKKQPVAFWCNPISGHNTLYWYLQNLGQGPELLIRYENEEAVDDSQLPKDRFSAERLKGVDSTLKIQPAELGDSAVYLCASSLGYSDSPLHFGNGTRLTVT.

CDR3 coding DNA: TGCAGCGTTGCAGGGGGCAATGAGGCTGAAGCTTTCTTT. Protein product: CSVAGGNEAEAFF. This rearrangement joins TRBV29-1 to TRBJ1-1; 8 bases line up with TRBD1. Germline loops: CDR1 SQVTM, CDR2 ANQGSEA. The V gene end was trimmed by 4 bases and the J gene end by 6 bases; junction bases not matched to a gene: 7. The CDR3 totals 13 residues.

V and J are TRBV19 and TRBJ1-4; 7 nucleotides match TRBD1. Unmatched junction bases numbered 13, after V lost 7 bases and J lost 8 bases. This CDR3 is 15 amino acids long. Germline V gene data show CDR1 as LNHDA and CDR2 as SQIVND (reference sequence). The CDR3 DNA reads as TGTGCCAGTACCCTGGGAGGGGGCAAGGGAGAAAAACTGTTTTTT. It is translated as CASTLGGGKGEKLFF.

V and J are TRBV10-1 and TRBJ1-1; no reliable D call. Germline V gives CDR1 WNHNN, CDR2 SYGVQD (reference sequence). The CDR3 runs to 16 residues. The V end was cut by 2 bases, the J end by 0 bases, with 13 bases between. The CDR3 loop is CASSEDFAELNTEAFF. The CDR3 DNA reads TGCGCCAGCAGTGAGGATTTTGCAGAGCTGAACACTGAAGCTTTCTTT.

The chain employs TRBV19 and TRBJ1-2; 7 nucleotides agree with TRBD1. The germline CDR1 and CDR2 sequences are LNHDA and SQIVND (reference sequence). The J segment lost 8 bases and the V segment lost 3 bases, leaving 9 bases of the junction unmatched. The length of the CDR3 is 14 residues. CDR3 sequence (DNA): TGTGCCAGTAGTATCACGACAGGGAAGGACGGCTACACCTTC. Protein product: CASSITTGKDGYTF.

The chain couples TRBV2 to TRBJ2-7; perhaps TRBD2 as D (5 bases). Deletions cut 3 bases from V and 6 bases from J, with 12 bases between. The CDR3 extends over 13 amino acids. Germline V CDR1 and CDR2: SNHLY, FYNNEI. Here the CDR3 reads CASSELGSGEQYF. As DNA, the CDR3 is TGTGCCAGCAGTGAGTTAGGGAGTGGCGAGCAGTACTTC.

The V and J genes are TRBV19 and TRBJ1-1; D is ambiguous. V was pared by 7 bases and J by 1 base, with 10 bases between. Germline V gives CDR1 LNHDA, CDR2 SQIVND (reference sequence). The CDR3 totals 13 residues. CDR3 sequence reads: CASTFGGNTEAFF. The DNA for the CDR3 is TGTGCCAGTACCTTCGGTGGGAACACTGAAGCTTTCTTT.

Only one count was recorded for this clone. This chain joins TRBV27 and TRBJ2-5, with 11 bases identical to TRBD2. CDR1 is MNHEY, CDR2 SMNVEV, per germline (reference sequence). Trimming took 5 bases from V and 3 from J; bases not matched to a gene: 5. The CDR3 loop spans 15 amino acids. The CDR3 DNA follows: TGTGCCAGCAGTAACTGGGGACTAGCGGAAGAGACCCAGTACTTC. Amino acids: CASSNWGLAEETQYF.

The chain is built from TRBV6-4 and TRBJ1-3; D call uncertain. This CDR3 is 16 amino acids long. Trimming stripped 7 bases from V and 0 bases from J, with 16 bases between. The germline V gene has CDR1 MRHNA and CDR2 SNTAGT. For the CDR3, the DNA is TGTGCCAGCACACTCGGGAGGGTCTACTCTGGAAACACCATATATTTT. As protein: CASTLGRVYSGNTIYF.

This sequence joins TRBV5-1 and TRBJ2-7; a weak D match, TRBD1 (6 bases). The CDR3 spans 13 residues. With 5 bases removed from V and 2 bases from J, the gap between germline ends came to 11 bases. The germline CDR1 and CDR2 sequences are SGHRS and YFSETQ. The CDR3 nucleotides are TGCGCCAGCAGGATTCAGGGGACCTACGAGCAGTACTTC. This sequence encodes CASRIQGTYEQYF. The full variable domain, completed using reference TRBV5-1 and TRBJ2-7, is KAGVTQTPRYLIKTRGQQVTLSCSPISGHRSVSWYQQTPGQGLQFLFEYFSETQRNKGNFPGRFSGRQFSNSRSEMNVSTLELGDSALYLCASRIQGTYEQYFGPGTRLTVT.

In DNA form, the CDR3 reads TGCGCCAGCAGCAAATGGGACAGGTCGACCGGGGAGCTGTTTTTT. It specifies CASSKWDRSTGELFF. The chain combines TRBV5-1 with TRBJ2-2; TRBD1 agrees at 8 bases. The CDR3 sequence is 15 residues long. V lost 4 bases, J lost 5 bases, and 7 bases stayed unmatched. CDR1 is SGHRS and CDR2 is YFSETQ in the germline V gene.